These T cell receptor beta chains were read from a single sample in a study of blood T cells in healthy people across ages. MiXCR, applied by TCRdb to the 5' RACE reads, yields one record per CDR3 protein. Among 380,000 or so distinct CDR3 sequences listed, over 45% were seen once. The sample was blood. The receptors shown here come from a man between 60 and 75 years old in good health. CDR3s include the opening cysteine and the closing phenylalanine or tryptophan. D genes are given only for firm matches. A clone size is listed for some rows: how often the clone was seen (once, few, many), or a class if it is expanded.

D	J	size	V	CDR3	DNA
-	TRBJ2-3	once	TRBV20-1	CSATEGPYTDTQYF	TGCAGTGCTACGGAGGGGCCCTACACAGATACGCAGTATTTT
TRBD1	TRBJ2-5	-	TRBV7-3	CASSKGDRFQETQYF	TGTGCCAGCAGTAAAGGGGACAGGTTTCAAGAGACCCAGTACTTC
TRBD2	TRBJ2-1	-	TRBV10-3	CAVMDPSGRANEQFF	TGTGCCGTCATGGATCCTAGCGGGAGGGCAAATGAGCAGTTCTTC
TRBD2	TRBJ2-3	-	TRBV7-2	CASSLWTSGSDTQYF	TGTGCCAGCAGCCTTTGGACTAGCGGGTCAGATACGCAGTATTTT
-	TRBJ2-7	few	TRBV20-1	CSARPLGASRDEQYF	TGCAGTGCTAGACCCCTAGGAGCGTCTAGGGACGAGCAGTACTTC
-	TRBJ1-1	-	TRBV7-8	CASSPVGGAQMNTEAFF	TGTGCCAGCAGCCCCGTGGGGGGGGCTCAAATGAACACTGAAGCTTTCTTT
-	TRBJ1-2	-	TRBV6-1	CASSEQPNYGYTF	TGTGCCAGCAGTGAACAGCCTAACTATGGCTACACCTTC
-	TRBJ2-7	-	TRBV11-2	CASSPGTLGHYEQYF	TGTGCCAGCAGCCCCGGGACCCTGGGCCACTACGAGCAGTACTTC
-	TRBJ2-5	few	TRBV28	CASSGLEQYF	TGTGCCAGCAGTGGTTTGGAGCAGTACTTC
TRBD2	TRBJ2-1	-	TRBV11-3	CASSPGRGIPEQFF	TGTGCCAGCAGCCCCGGGAGGGGGATTCCTGAGCAGTTCTTC
TRBD1	TRBJ2-6	-	TRBV24-1	CATSGGQGASGANVLTF	TGTGCCACCAGTGGGGGACAGGGGGCGTCTGGGGCCAACGTCCTGACTTTC
-	TRBJ1-5	-	TRBV12-3/TRBV12-4	CASSSRRVGQPQHF	TGTGCCAGCAGTTCCCGACGGGTGGGACAGCCCCAGCATTTT
-	TRBJ1-2	-	TRBV25-1	CASSEWSDGGYTF	TGTGCCAGCAGTGAATGGAGCGACGGTGGCTACACCTTC
-	TRBJ1-2	-	TRBV6-5	CASSPGRGTNGYTF	TGTGCCAGCAGCCCCGGTCGGGGGACCAATGGCTACACCTTC
TRBD1	TRBJ1-2	many	TRBV4-3	CASSQTGVYGYTF	TGCGCCAGCAGCCAGACAGGGGTGTATGGCTACACCTTC
TRBD2	TRBJ2-1	many	TRBV6-5	CASSYRTSGGDEQFF	TGTGCCAGCAGTTACAGGACTAGCGGGGGAGATGAGCAGTTCTTC
TRBD1	TRBJ2-3	few	TRBV20-1	CSAPGTGLDTQYF	TGCAGTGCTCCCGGGACAGGGTTGGACACGCAGTATTTT
-	TRBJ2-2	few	TRBV12-3/TRBV12-4	CASSADRRAGELFF	TGTGCCAGCAGTGCGGACAGAAGGGCCGGGGAGCTGTTTTTT